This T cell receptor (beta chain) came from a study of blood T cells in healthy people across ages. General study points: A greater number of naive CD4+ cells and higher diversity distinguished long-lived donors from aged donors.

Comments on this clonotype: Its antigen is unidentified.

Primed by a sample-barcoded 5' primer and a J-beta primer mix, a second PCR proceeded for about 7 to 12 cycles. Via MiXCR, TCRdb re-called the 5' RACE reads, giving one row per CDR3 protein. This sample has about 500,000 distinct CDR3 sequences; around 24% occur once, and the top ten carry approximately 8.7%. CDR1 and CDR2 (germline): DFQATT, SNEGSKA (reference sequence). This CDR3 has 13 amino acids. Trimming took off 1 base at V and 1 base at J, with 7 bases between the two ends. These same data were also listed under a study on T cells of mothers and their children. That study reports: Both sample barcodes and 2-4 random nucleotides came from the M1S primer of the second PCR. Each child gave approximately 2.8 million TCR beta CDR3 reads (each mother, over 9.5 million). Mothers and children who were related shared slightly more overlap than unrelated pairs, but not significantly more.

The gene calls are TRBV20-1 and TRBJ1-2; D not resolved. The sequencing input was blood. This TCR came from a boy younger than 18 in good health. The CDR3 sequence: CSARGSGNYGYTF. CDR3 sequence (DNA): TGCAGTGCTAGAGGCAGCGGTAACTATGGCTACACCTTC.